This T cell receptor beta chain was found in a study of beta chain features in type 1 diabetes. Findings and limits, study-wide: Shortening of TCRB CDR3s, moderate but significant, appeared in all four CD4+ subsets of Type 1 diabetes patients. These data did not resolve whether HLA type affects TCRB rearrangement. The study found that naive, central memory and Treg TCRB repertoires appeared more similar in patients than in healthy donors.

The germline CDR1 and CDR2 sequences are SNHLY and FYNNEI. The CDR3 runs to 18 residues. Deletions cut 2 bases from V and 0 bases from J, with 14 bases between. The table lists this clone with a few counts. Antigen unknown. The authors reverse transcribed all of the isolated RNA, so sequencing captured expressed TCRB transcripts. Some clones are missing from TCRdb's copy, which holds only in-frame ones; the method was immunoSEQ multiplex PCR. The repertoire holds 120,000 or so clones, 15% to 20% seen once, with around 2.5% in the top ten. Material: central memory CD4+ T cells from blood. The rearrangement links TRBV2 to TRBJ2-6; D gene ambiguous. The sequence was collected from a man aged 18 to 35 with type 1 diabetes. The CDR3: CASSELGHINSGANVLTF. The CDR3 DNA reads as TGTGCCAGCAGTGAATTAGGGCACATCAACTCTGGGGCCAACGTCCTGACTTTC.